The rows below give T cell receptor beta chains drawn from one sample of a study of control samples from healthy donors and cancer patients. Profiled with immunoSEQ multiplex PCR; TCRdb holds only in-frame clones, not every one. The sample gives 100,000 or so clones, 70% to 80% of which show up once; 10% to 13% is in the top ten. Sequenced: blood. The source of these receptors is a young woman in good health. Each CDR3 is given with its conserved first and last residue. D genes are given only for firm matches. Clone size is not always given. Where it is, it says once, few, many or a class for expanded clones.

TRBV10-3	-	-	TRBJ1-2	CAISRQENYGYTF	TGTGCCATCAGTAGACAGGAGAACTATGGCTACACCTTC
TRBV19	-	once	TRBJ1-2	CASSTTGGDNYGYTF	TGTGCCAGTAGTACGACAGGTGGTGATAACTATGGCTACACCTTC
TRBV12-5	-	once	TRBJ2-6	CASGLGLAGANVLTF	TGTGCTAGTGGTTTGGGGTTAGCTGGGGCCAACGTCCTGACTTTC
TRBV5-4	TRBD1	-	TRBJ2-5	CASSLGQGMRETQYF	TGTGCCAGCAGCTTGGGACAGGGTATGAGAGAGACCCAGTACTTC
TRBV19	-	-	TRBJ2-7	CASSPGPYEQYF	TGTGCCAGTAGTCCTGGGCCGTACGAGCAGTACTTC
TRBV5-1	-	-	TRBJ2-2	CASSLEQRNTGELFF	TGCGCCAGCAGCTTGGAGCAGAGGAACACCGGGGAGCTGTTTTTT
TRBV5-6	TRBD2	-	TRBJ2-5	CASSENSGNLETQYF	TGTGCCAGCAGCGAAAATAGCGGGAACTTAGAGACCCAGTACTTC
TRBV7-9	-	-	TRBJ2-3	CASSLATTTDTQYF	TGTGCCAGCAGCTTAGCGACTACCACAGATACGCAGTATTTT
TRBV30	-	once	TRBJ1-5	CAWRESSSNQPQHF	TGTGCCTGGAGGGAGAGCTCTAGCAATCAGCCCCAGCATTTT
TRBV5-4	-	-	TRBJ2-1	CASSLVRGAREQFF	TGTGCCAGCAGCTTGGTGAGGGGGGCGCGGGAGCAGTTCTTC
TRBV4-3	-	-	TRBJ1-1	CASSQDTGKYTEAFF	TGCGCCAGCAGCCAAGATACAGGGAAGTACACTGAAGCTTTCTTT
TRBV5-4	-	-	TRBJ2-7	CASSLAGRGNYEQYF	TGTGCCAGCAGCTTGGCAGGCAGGGGCAACTACGAGCAGTACTTC
TRBV21-1	-	-	TRBJ1-3	CASALRGVDPDSGNTIYF	TGTGCCAGCGCCCTACGGGGCGTAGATCCTGACTCTGGAAACACCATATATTTT
TRBV27	TRBD1	-	TRBJ1-2	CASSPQGQSSGGYTF	TGTGCCAGCAGTCCCCAGGGACAGTCTAGCGGAGGCTACACCTTC
TRBV30	-	-	TRBJ2-2	CAWRRTANTGELFF	TGTGCCTGGAGGAGGACGGCGAACACCGGGGAGCTGTTTTTT
TRBV5-5	-	once	TRBJ1-2	CASSLSGKASYGYTF	TGTGCCAGCAGCTTGAGTGGGAAGGCTAGCTATGGCTACACCTTC
TRBV4-3	-	-	TRBJ1-5	CASSQDTRSPQHF	TGCGCCAGCAGCCAAGATACCCGTTCGCCCCAGCATTTT
TRBV27	TRBD1	-	TRBJ2-7	CASSLLGQGVSYEQYF	TGTGCCAGCAGTTTATTAGGACAGGGGGTCAGCTACGAGCAGTACTTC
TRBV11-3	-	-	TRBJ2-1	CASSLGQGGNNEQFF	TGTGCCAGCAGCTTAGGTCAGGGGGGGAACAATGAGCAGTTCTTC
TRBV9	-	-	TRBJ1-1	CASSVSPTGKNTEAFF	TGTGCCAGCAGCGTAAGTCCCACAGGAAAAAACACTGAAGCTTTCTTT
TRBV12-5	TRBD1	-	TRBJ2-7	CASGYDRVNYEQYF	TGTGCTAGTGGTTACGACAGGGTTAATTACGAGCAGTACTTC
TRBV19	-	-	TRBJ1-6	CASSPQTPWANSPLHF	TGTGCCAGTAGTCCCCAAACGCCATGGGCTAATTCACCCCTCCACTTT
TRBV6-6	TRBD1	-	TRBJ2-1	CASRHTGGAYNEQFF	TGTGCCAGCAGGCACACAGGGGGAGCATACAATGAGCAGTTCTTC
TRBV9	TRBD2	-	TRBJ2-1	CASSSTSGGHKFF	TGTGCCAGCAGCTCCACTAGCGGGGGGCACAAGTTCTTC
TRBV7-7	TRBD1	-	TRBJ2-3	CASSPQGVADTQYF	TGTGCCAGCAGCCCGCAGGGGGTGGCAGATACGCAGTATTTT
TRBV7-2	-	-	TRBJ2-2	CASLEITQGGELFF	TGTGCCAGCCTAGAGATTACTCAGGGAGGGGAGCTGTTTTTT
TRBV30	-	-	TRBJ1-3	CACWGSGNTIYF	TGTGCCTGCTGGGGTTCTGGAAACACCATATATTTT
TRBV20-1	TRBD2	-	TRBJ2-5	CSASLAGGRETQYF	TGCAGTGCTAGTTTAGCGGGGGGGCGAGAGACCCAGTACTTC
TRBV30	-	-	TRBJ2-2	CAWSSAGGHTGELFF	TGTGCCTGGAGCTCGGCAGGGGGGCACACCGGGGAGCTGTTTTTT
TRBV4-3	TRBD1	-	TRBJ1-1	CASSHTDRDGTEAFF	TGCGCCAGCAGCCACACGGACAGGGATGGCACTGAAGCTTTCTTT
TRBV30	-	-	TRBJ2-1	CAWSPRNEQFF	TGTGCCTGGAGTCCTAGAAATGAGCAGTTCTTC
TRBV6-6	-	-	TRBJ1-2	CASGRGTNYGYTF	TGTGCCAGCGGTCGGGGTACAAACTATGGCTACACCTTC
TRBV6-6	TRBD1	-	TRBJ1-5	CASLNSQGAYNQPQHF	TGTGCCAGCCTAAATTCCCAGGGGGCCTACAATCAGCCCCAGCATTTT
TRBV27	TRBD1	-	TRBJ1-5	CASSLSAGGQPQHF	TGTGCCAGCAGTTTATCGGCAGGGGGACAGCCCCAGCATTTT
TRBV5-1	TRBD2	-	TRBJ2-1	CASATGLAGGGEQFF	TGCGCCAGCGCCACGGGACTAGCGGGGGGAGGTGAGCAGTTCTTC
TRBV19	TRBD1	-	TRBJ1-1	CASSIDYTGAVNTEAFF	TGTGCCAGTAGTATAGATTATACAGGGGCCGTGAACACTGAAGCTTTCTTT
TRBV5-1	-	-	TRBJ1-1	CASSSDVNTEAFF	TGCGCCAGCAGCTCGGACGTCAACACTGAAGCTTTCTTT
TRBV5-1	-	-	TRBJ2-3	CASSVSSTDTQYF	TGCGCCAGCAGCGTCTCTAGCACAGATACGCAGTATTTT
TRBV10-3	-	once	TRBJ1-2	CAISETGIQGYTF	TGTGCCATCAGTGAAACAGGGATACAGGGCTACACCTTC
TRBV5-1	-	few	TRBJ1-5	CASSLAGNYNQPQHF	TGCGCCAGCAGCTTGGCTGGGAACTACAATCAGCCCCAGCATTTT
TRBV19	-	-	TRBJ2-3	CASSIGFKGRGTDTQYF	TGTGCCAGTAGTATAGGTTTCAAGGGAAGGGGGACAGATACGCAGTATTTT
TRBV4-3	TRBD1	-	TRBJ1-3	CASSPGDRGLSGNTIYF	TGCGCCAGCAGCCCCGGGGACAGGGGTCTCTCTGGAAACACCATATATTTT
TRBV19	-	-	TRBJ2-3	CATQGEVTDTQYF	TGTGCCACCCAGGGGGAGGTCACAGATACGCAGTATTTT
TRBV9	-	-	TRBJ2-3	CASSAHVGRADTQYF	TGTGCCAGCAGCGCCCACGTCGGCCGCGCAGATACGCAGTATTTT
TRBV6-2/TRBV6-3	-	-	TRBJ2-1	CASSYSGGLNHEQFF	TGTGCCAGCAGTTACTCGGGGGGCTTAAACCATGAGCAGTTCTTC
TRBV9	-	-	TRBJ2-7	CASSVPLGNEQYF	TGTGCCAGCAGCGTACCGTTGGGCAACGAGCAGTACTTC